This T cell receptor (beta chain) was sequenced in a study of identical twins. Notes on the study in general: Clonotypes of the beta chain that were abundant in cord blood carried fewer insertions (memory repertoires showed none). Twin sharing of out-of-frame TCR alpha was underestimated by models in monozygotic pairs.

TCRdb reprocessed the 5' RACE reads via MiXCR and lists one record per CDR3 protein. Of around 1.7 million distinct CDR3 sequences detected, 32% appear once; the ten largest clones hold around 0.3%. A note on this clonotype: Antigen specificity is unknown.

The junction had 9 bases not matched to a gene; V was cut back by 6 bases and J by 2 bases. The CDR3 contains 15 residues. From germline, CDR1 is MDHEN and CDR2 SYDVKM. This TCR was sampled from a newborn girl in good health. The gene calls are TRBV28 and TRBJ1-1; 7 bases fit TRBD1. The sequenced material came from cord blood. CDR3 nucleotide sequence: TGTGCCAGCAGATATCCAGACAGGGTTAACACTGAAGCTTTCTTT. It codes for CASRYPDRVNTEAFF.